This T cell receptor beta chain was recorded in a study of PD-L1 blockade in urothelial cancer. The wider study: Male sex and bladder-origin urothelial cancer were recorded for about 90% of the roughly 30 patients. Typically, measured as a median, blood samples had 141,255 T cells.

Stated time point: pretreatment peripheral blood. This CDR3 has 14 residues. Germline loops: CDR1 MDHEN, CDR2 SYDVKM. The ends were cut back, 6 bases at V and 0 bases at J, with 11 bases in the middle. Generated by immunoSEQ multiplex PCR, the TCRdb table keeps only in-frame clones and is missing some. The sample contains more than 85,000 clones, 80% to 90% of which appear only once. The sample holds a few counts of this clone. As yet, its antigen is unknown. Findings of the study overall: Blood clones associated with the tumor expanded more at 3 weeks in durable-benefit patients. A below-median TCR clonality in blood before treatment predicted better survival.

The sequencing here drew on PBMCs, taken around atezolizumab (anti-PD-L1) treatment. This chain connects TRBV28 to TRBJ1-1, with D uncertain. The sequence came from a man in his 60s with urothelial cancer. CDR3 protein: CASRGGSMNTEAFF. The CDR3 coding sequence is TGTGCCAGCAGGGGAGGCAGCATGAACACTGAAGCTTTCTTT.